The 10 T cell receptor beta chains given below trace back to one sample, sequenced in a study of T-cell reconstitution after alpha-beta-depleted transplantation in children. Preparation of the TCRbeta library used unique molecular identifiers. MiXCR was run by TCRdb on the PCR reads, yielding one entry per CDR3 protein. Here the sample spans around 380,000 distinct CDR3 sequences, under 13% being singletons. The material was PBMCs from the stem cell graft donor, obtained from the stem cell graft. The receptors were gathered from a human donor who donated a stem cell graft to a child with acute myeloid leukemia.

The gene calls are TRBV20-1 and TRBJ2-3; TRBD2 agrees at 10 bases. The germline gives CDR1 DFQATT, CDR2 SNEGSKA (reference sequence). V lost 5 bases and J lost 4; bases outside the gene matches: 9. The CDR3 contains 15 residues. CDR3: CSAQPSGSRADTQYF. The CDR3 DNA sequence: TGCAGTGCTCAACCTAGCGGGAGTCGAGCAGATACGCAGTATTTT.

As DNA, the CDR3 is TGTGCCAGCAGCTTCGAACGAGGGACAGGGCAGCCGCAGTTCTTC. Amino acid sequence: CASSFERGTGQPQFF. This chain joins TRBV11-2 and TRBJ2-1, with 9 bases identical to TRBD1. V was clipped by 3 bases and J by 12 bases; unmatched bases: 12. CDR3 size: 15 residues. From germline, CDR1 is SGHAT and CDR2 FQNNGV.

This clonotype has a handful of counts. The V and J genes are TRBV7-2 and TRBJ2-2; 7 bases match TRBD1. Germline-derived CDR1 and CDR2 are SGHTA and FQGNSA. The CDR3 length is 15 residues. The V gene end was trimmed by 2 bases and the J gene end by 3 bases; junction bases not matched to a gene: 3. For the CDR3, the DNA is TGTGCCAGCAGCTTAAACAGGGGAGACACCGGGGAGCTGTTTTTT. Amino acids: CASSLNRGDTGELFF.

The rearrangement uses TRBV5-1 and TRBJ2-1; 8 bases map to TRBD2. V was pared by 5 bases and J by 8 bases, with 9 bases of the junction left unmatched. The CDR3 spans 14 residues. Looked up from germline, CDR1 is SGHRS and CDR2 is YFSETQ. The CDR3, as DNA: TGCGCCAGCAGGGGGACTAGAGGTTTCGATGAGCAGTTCTTC. It yields the protein CASRGTRGFDEQFF.

This clonotype was recorded at least ten times. The chain is built from TRBV10-2 and TRBJ1-4, with D possibly TRBD1 on 6 matching bases. Trimming cost V 1 base and J 7 bases, with 19 bases left between them. CDR3 size: 17 residues. Germline assignment: CDR1 WSHSY and CDR2 SAAADI. The CDR3 loop is CASSEFPRGIEGEKLFF. The CDR3 nucleotides are TGCGCCAGCAGTGAGTTTCCCAGGGGAATAGAGGGTGAAAAACTGTTTTTT.

In its sample, this clonotype was seen many times. The chain links TRBV10-3 to TRBJ2-7; D gene unclear. The CDR3 runs to 11 residues. Per germline, CDR1 ENHRY and CDR2 SYGVKD. Trimming shortened V by 0 bases and J by 8 bases, and 5 bases separated the two germline ends. CDR3 in DNA: TGTGCCATCAGTGAGTCGGCCAAGCAGTACTTC. Translated: CAISESAKQYF.

This clonotype appeared a few times. CDR3: CASSGTGAPQPQHF. The CDR3 DNA reads TGTGCCAGCAGTGGGACAGGGGCCCCTCAGCCCCAGCATTTT. The V call is TRBV6-1, the J call TRBJ1-5; 9 bases align to TRBD1. This CDR3 is 14 amino acids long. Trimming cost V 4 bases and J 6 bases; bases outside gene matches: 4. The germline V gene encodes CDR1 MNHNS and CDR2 SASEGT.

This sequence joins TRBV5-6 and TRBJ2-3; D unresolved. CDR3 size: 15 residues. V lost 4 bases to trimming and J lost 6 bases, with 18 bases between them. CDR1 is SGHDT, CDR2 YYEEEE, per germline. In nucleotides, the CDR3 is TGTGCCAGCAGCCAGCCAGGCCAAGGCTTTGATACGCAGTATTTT. Protein product: CASSQPGQGFDTQYF.

This clonotype has a handful of counts. V and J are TRBV7-3 and TRBJ2-2; D is ambiguous. V was trimmed by 0 bases and J by 3 bases, leaving 5 bases between them. The CDR3 length is 14 residues. The germline V gene encodes CDR1 SGHTA and CDR2 FQGTGA. The chain's CDR3 is CASSLTPDTGELFF. CDR3 coding DNA: TGTGCCAGCAGCTTAACGCCAGACACCGGGGAGCTGTTTTTT. Based on the CDR3 plus reference TRBV7-3 and TRBJ2-2, the full variable domain is GAGVSQTPSNKVTEKGKYVELRCDPISGHTALYWYRQSLGQGPEFLIYFQGTGAADDSGLPNDRFFAVRPEGSVSTLKIQRTERGDSAVYLCASSLTPDTGELFFGEGSRLTVL.

This clonotype was counted many times. The J gene is TRBJ1-5, the V gene TRBV12-3 or TRBV12-4; 11 positions match TRBD1. This CDR3 is 14 amino acids long. The ends lost 6 bases at V and 9 bases at J; junction bases unmatched: 7. CDR3 sequence: CASSLGTGGTPQHF. The CDR3 nucleotides are TGTGCCAGCAGCCTCGGGACAGGGGGGACGCCCCAGCATTTT.